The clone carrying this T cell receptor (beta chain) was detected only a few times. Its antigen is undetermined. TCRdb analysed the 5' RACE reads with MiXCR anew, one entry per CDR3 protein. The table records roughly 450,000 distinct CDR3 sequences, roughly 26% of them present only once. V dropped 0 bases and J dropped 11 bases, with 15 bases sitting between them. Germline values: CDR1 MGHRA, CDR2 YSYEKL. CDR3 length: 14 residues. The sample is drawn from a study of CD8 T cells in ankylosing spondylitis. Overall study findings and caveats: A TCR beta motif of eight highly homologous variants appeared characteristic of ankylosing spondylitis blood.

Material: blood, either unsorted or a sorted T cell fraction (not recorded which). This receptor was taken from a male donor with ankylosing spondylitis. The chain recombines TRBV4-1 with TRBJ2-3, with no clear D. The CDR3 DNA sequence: TGCGCCAGCAGCCAAGAAATAACGACCCCCCGGCAGTATTTT. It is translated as CASSQEITTPRQYF.